Below are 29 T cell receptor beta chains sequenced from a single sample in a study of T cells in Graves' hyperthyroidism and ophthalmopathy. TCR beta CDR3 region amplification was performed from RNA transcripts. Primed by the HTBI set, a first-round RT-PCR was run on the TCR CDR3. TCRdb independently ran MiXCR on the multiplex PCR reads; one entry per CDR3 protein. The sample contains roughly 360,000 distinct CDR3 sequences, about 13% of which appear only once. Material for sequencing was blood. Receptor source: a man under 40 with Graves' hyperthyroidism that later progressed to Graves' ophthalmopathy.

This clonotype was seen ten or more times. This chain joins TRBV2 and TRBJ2-3; D unresolved. Trimming removed 3 bases from V and 6 bases from J, with 13 bases in between. The CDR3 runs 14 residues. From germline, CDR1 is SNHLY and CDR2 FYNNEI. The CDR3 region has the DNA TGTGCCAGCAGTGATTTTCTCCCGACGGATACGCAGTATTTT. This sequence encodes CASSDFLPTDTQYF. Full variable domain (rest looked up from reference TRBV2 and TRBJ2-3): EPEVTQTPSHQVTQMGQEVILRCVPISNHLYFYWYRQILGQKVEFLVSFYNNEISEKSEIFDDQFSVERPDGSNFTLKIRSTKLEDSAMYFCASSDFLPTDTQYFGPGTRLTVL.

V gene TRBV3-1 combines with J gene TRBJ2-7; D assignment may be TRBD1 or TRBD2 (6 bases each). V shed 0 bases and J shed 3 bases, with 12 bases lying between them. The CDR3 contains 15 residues. CDR1 is LGHDT, CDR2 YNNKEL, per germline (reference sequence). The CDR3 DNA sequence: TGTGCCAGCAGCCAAGATCTAGGGGGGAGCTACGAGCAGTACTTC. Protein sequence: CASSQDLGGSYEQYF.

Ten or more counts support this clonotype. V is TRBV20-1 and J is TRBJ1-5; the D is unclear. Trimming cost V 1 base and J 0 bases, with 7 bases left between them. Germline CDR1 reads DFQATT; CDR2 reads SNEGSKA (reference sequence). CDR3 length: 14 amino acids. CDR3 residues: CSARGVDSNQPQHF. The DNA for the CDR3 is TGCAGTGCTAGAGGAGTGGATAGCAATCAGCCCCAGCATTTT.

This clonotype appeared a few times. A much more abundant neighbour one base away suggests this may be a read error. This chain uses TRBV12-5 with TRBJ1-1, with D perhaps TRBD1 (6 bases). CDR1 LGHNT and CDR2 FRNRAP come from the germline V gene. Between the trimmed V and J ends, which lost 0 bases and 3 bases, there was a span of 17 bases. This CDR3 spans 17 amino acids. The CDR3 DNA sequence: TGTGCTAGTGGTTTGGTACATGGGGGCCCAAAGGACACTGAAGCTTTCTTT. Translated: CASGLVHGGPKDTEAFF.

In its sample, this clonotype was seen many times. The rearrangement joins TRBV3-1 to TRBJ2-7, with a possible D match to TRBD2 (6 bases). CDR3 length: 15 residues. Germline assignment: CDR1 LGHDT and CDR2 YNNKEL (reference sequence). The V gene lost 4 bases and the J gene lost 3 bases, with 16 bases spanning the gap. The CDR3 region is CASSLLSGRGYEQYF. The CDR3 DNA follows: TGTGCCAGCAGCCTCTTGTCGGGGCGGGGCTACGAGCAGTACTTC.

The V gene is TRBV6-5, the J gene TRBJ2-7; 7 positions agree with TRBD2. CDR3 size: 14 residues. The germline gives CDR1 MNHEY, CDR2 SVGAGI. V shed 2 bases, J shed 2 bases, and the junction held 3 bases outside the gene matches. CDR3 amino acids: CASSYVAGAYEQYF. CDR3 DNA sequence: TGTGCCAGCAGTTACGTTGCGGGGGCCTACGAGCAGTACTTC.

As for this clonotype: One end of the junction varies from germline; a read error may be responsible. The chain couples TRBV9 to TRBJ1-4, with a possible D match to TRBD1 (6 bases). The V gene's germline CDR1 is SGDLS and CDR2 YYNGEE. This CDR3 has 14 amino acids. CDR3 nucleotides: TGTGCCAGCAGCCCGGGACACTTTAATGAAAAACTGTCTTTT. Protein: CASSPGHFNEKLSF. Looking up the rest from reference TRBV9 and TRBJ1-4 gives the full variable domain: DSGVTQTPKHLITATGQRVTLRCSPRSGDLSVYWYQQSLDQGLQFLIQYYNGEERAKGNILERFSAQQFPDLHSELNLSSLELGDSALYFCASSPGHFNEKLSFGSGTQLSVL.

This clonotype has a count of ten or more. The rearrangement joins TRBV11-2 to TRBJ1-2; tentative D call: TRBD1 (6 bases). The CDR3 has 13 amino acids. Germline V gene data show CDR1 as SGHAT and CDR2 as FQNNGV. The V end lost 4 bases, the J end lost 4 bases, and 10 bases lay between the germline ends. DNA for the CDR3: TGTGCCAGCAGCTCCCAGGGGTTCTATGGCTACACCTTC. This translates into CASSSQGFYGYTF.

This clonotype was seen at least ten times. The V and J genes are TRBV30 and TRBJ1-2; 8 bases fit TRBD1. Per germline, CDR1 GTSNPN and CDR2 SVGIG (reference sequence). V shed 3 bases and J 8 bases; nucleotides not matched to a gene: 5. The CDR3 is made up of 12 amino acids. The CDR3, as DNA: TGTGCCTGGAGGCCGGGACAGGTCGGCTACACCTTC. Translation gives CAWRPGQVGYTF.

V is TRBV6-1 and J is TRBJ2-7; D might be TRBD2 (6 bases). This CDR3 has 13 amino acids. Germline values: CDR1 MNHNS, CDR2 SASEGT. Trimming stripped 6 bases from V and 3 bases from J, with 12 bases between. The chain's CDR3 is CASRGDLDYEQYF. The CDR3 DNA reads as TGTGCCAGCAGGGGGGACTTAGACTACGAGCAGTACTTC.

The chain carries TRBV19 and TRBJ1-6, with 8 bases matching TRBD1. This CDR3 is 16 amino acids long. The V and J ends lost 8 bases and 0 bases, in that order; junction bases with no gene match: 6. The germline V gene has CDR1 LNHDA and CDR2 SQIVND (reference sequence). The chain's CDR3 is CASSDRAGSYNSPLHF. In DNA, the CDR3 is TGTGCCAGTTCGGACAGGGCTGGCTCCTATAATTCACCCCTCCACTTT.

This clonotype was seen repeatedly, ten times or more. The rearrangement uses TRBV5-1 and TRBJ1-4; no reliable D call. This CDR3 comprises 15 residues. Trimming removed 0 bases at V and 7 bases at J, with 13 bases between. The germline V gene encodes CDR1 SGHRS and CDR2 YFSETQ. CDR3 coding DNA: TGCGCCAGCAGCTTGGCCCAGAGGGATGGTGAAAAACTGTTTTTT. Translated, it gives CASSLAQRDGEKLFF.

Many counts were recorded for this clonotype. This rearrangement joins TRBV30 to TRBJ1-2; D is ambiguous. The CDR3 loop spans 11 amino acids. The V gene lost 8 bases and the J gene lost 4 bases, with 11 bases spanning the gap. Germline loops: CDR1 GTSNPN, CDR2 SVGIG (reference sequence). The DNA for the CDR3 is TGTGCCCAGGTGTTGGGCTATGGCTACACCTTC. Translation: CAQVLGYGYTF.

The chain carries TRBV11-3 and TRBJ2-4; D may be TRBD1 (5 bases). The CDR3 length is 18 residues. In germline, CDR1 is SGHNT, CDR2 YENEEA. Trimming removed 0 bases from V and 0 bases from J, with 15 bases in between. As DNA, the CDR3 is TGTGCCAGCAGCTTAGATCCCGCAGGGTATCTAGCCAAAAACATTCAGTACTTC. Translation: CASSLDPAGYLAKNIQYF.

This clonotype was observed a handful of times. A much larger clone differs by one base, so this may be a read error. The J gene is TRBJ1-5, the V gene TRBV28; the D gene is possibly TRBD1 (5 bases). This CDR3 has 15 amino acids. Germline lookup yields CDR1 MDHEN and CDR2 SYDVKM. The CDR3 coding sequence is TGTGCCAGCAGCCCGCCGACGGGACTAAATCGGCCCCAGCATTTT. Residues: CASSPPTGLNRPQHF.

The table lists this clonotype with many counts. The chain links TRBV28 to TRBJ1-6; D is undetermined. V shed 2 bases and J shed 5 bases, with 7 bases lying between them. The germline V gene encodes CDR1 MDHEN and CDR2 SYDVKM. The CDR3 extends over 14 amino acids. As DNA, the CDR3 is TGTGCCAGCAGTTTAGCGACTGATAATTCACCCCTCCACTTT. This gives the protein CASSLATDNSPLHF. The whole variable domain, remainder taken from reference TRBV28 and TRBJ1-6, is DVKVTQSSRYLVKRTGEKVFLECVQDMDHENMFWYRQDPGLGLRLIYFSYDVKMKEKGDIPEGYSVSREKKERFSLILESASTNQTSMYLCASSLATDNSPLHFGNGTRLTVT.

The table lists this clonotype with many counts. The J gene is TRBJ1-1, the V gene TRBV30; D ambiguous. V was trimmed by 3 bases and J by 0 bases, leaving 14 bases between them. Germline CDR1 and CDR2: GTSNPN and SVGIG (reference sequence). CDR3 length: 15 amino acids. CDR3 loop: CAWRRRRTVNTEAFF. Here the CDR3 DNA reads TGTGCCTGGAGGAGACGACGGACGGTGAACACTGAAGCTTTCTTT.

CDR3 in amino acids: CASGPSWCEQYF. Here the CDR3 DNA reads TGCGCCTCGGGGCCCTCTTGGTGCGAGCAGTACTTC. The V call is TRBV10-2, the J call TRBJ2-7; TRBD1 or TRBD2 may be the D gene (5 bases each). The CDR3 contains 12 residues. Trimming took off 11 bases at V and 6 bases at J, with 17 bases between the two ends. CDR1 and CDR2 from the germline V gene are WSHSY and SAAADI.

This clonotype turned up a few times. This chain joins TRBV20-1 and TRBJ1-2, with TRBD1 identical over 11 bases. This CDR3 region has 13 residues. CDR1 is DFQATT and CDR2 is SNEGSKA in the germline V gene (reference sequence). V lost 3 bases, J lost 7 bases, and 4 bases stayed unmatched. The CDR3 nucleotides are TGCAGTGCTAGGGGACAGGGGGAGAGTGGCTACACCTTC. Protein product: CSARGQGESGYTF.

Ten or more counts support this clonotype. The V call is TRBV6-1, the J call TRBJ2-1; 9 bases match TRBD2. From germline, CDR1 is MNHNS and CDR2 SASEGT. V gave up 5 bases and J gave up 5 bases; unmatched junction bases: 13. CDR3 length: 17 amino acids. Written as DNA, the CDR3 is TGTGCCAGCAGTTATTACCCGTTACTAGCGGGTAACAATGAGCAGTTCTTC. Protein sequence: CASSYYPLLAGNNEQFF.

The chain carries TRBV5-5 and TRBJ1-5; possibly TRBD1 for D (5 bases). Trimming cost V 4 bases and J 11 bases, with 13 bases left between them. Germline V gives CDR1 SGHKS, CDR2 YYEKEE (reference sequence). The CDR3 covers 12 residues. CDR3 region: CASSADGAAQHF. The DNA for the CDR3 is TGTGCCAGCAGCGCGGACGGGGCGGCCCAGCATTTT. The full variable domain, rest sourced from reference TRBV5-5 and TRBJ1-5, is DAGVTQSPTHLIKTRGQQVTLRCSPISGHKSVSWYQQVLGQGPQFIFQYYEKEERGRGNFPDRFSARQFPNYSSELNVNALLLGDSALYLCASSADGAAQHFGDGTRLSIL.

This clonotype was recorded many times. The chain links TRBV7-2 to TRBJ1-1; weak D call: TRBD1 (5 bases). CDR1 SGHTA and CDR2 FQGNSA come from the germline V gene. The V end lost 4 bases, the J end lost 7 bases, and 13 bases lay between the germline ends. The CDR3 runs 13 residues. The CDR3 DNA reads TGTGCCAGCAGCTCTCTAGGGGTAGATGAAGCTTTCTTT. Translated, it gives CASSSLGVDEAFF.

This clonotype was found many times. The DNA for the CDR3 is TGTGCCAGCAGTGATGTAGGGGGTGAAAAACTGTTTTTT. Its protein is CASSDVGGEKLFF. V and J are TRBV12-3 or TRBV12-4 and TRBJ1-4; D is perhaps TRBD1 (6 bases). V was pared by 5 bases and J by 7 bases, with 11 bases between. The CDR3 length is 13 residues.

The chain links TRBV5-5 to TRBJ1-5; D unresolved. The CDR3 runs 17 residues. Germline CDR1 SGHKS, CDR2 YYEKEE (reference sequence). V was clipped by 1 base and J by 1 base, with 15 bases between them. CDR3 amino acids: CASSLHDWVLSNQPQHF. Here the CDR3 DNA reads TGTGCCAGCAGCTTGCATGACTGGGTCCTCAGCAATCAGCCCCAGCATTTT.

This chain uses TRBV4-1 with TRBJ2-1; D could derive from TRBD1 or TRBD2 (5 bases each). In germline, CDR1 is MGHRA, CDR2 YSYEKL. Trimming left V 4 bases short and J 1 base short, with 17 bases between. The CDR3 length is 17 residues. CDR3: CASSLRRDQISYNEQFF. The DNA of the CDR3 is TGCGCCAGCAGCCTCCGCCGGGACCAAATATCCTACAATGAGCAGTTCTTC.

The genes are TRBV5-1 and TRBJ2-7; no clear D gene. The germline CDR1 and CDR2 sequences are SGHRS and YFSETQ. The CDR3 runs 15 residues. Trimming removed 0 bases at V and 6 bases at J, with 16 bases between. The CDR3 loop is CASSLVPFLASEQYF. CDR3 nucleotide sequence: TGCGCCAGCAGCTTGGTCCCTTTCTTAGCCTCCGAGCAGTACTTC.

The chain uses TRBV6-5 and TRBJ2-5; maybe TRBD1 (6 bases). Trimming took 0 bases from V and 5 from J, leaving 16 bases between them. CDR3 length: 16 amino acids. From germline, CDR1 is MNHEY and CDR2 SVGAGI. Here the CDR3 DNA reads TGTGCCAGCAGTTACTCGTCACTCAGGGGTAGGGAGACCCAGTACTTC. Amino acids: CASSYSSLRGRETQYF.

In DNA, the CDR3 is TGTGCCAGCAGATCGCAGGGGAGACTGTCTGGAAACACCATATATTTT. Amino acids: CASRSQGRLSGNTIYF. This sequence joins TRBV12-3 or TRBV12-4 and TRBJ1-3; perhaps TRBD1 as D (6 bases). The length of the CDR3 is 16 residues. V gave up 6 bases and J gave up 1 base, with 16 bases separating them.

Many counts were recorded for this clonotype. V gene TRBV28 combines with J gene TRBJ1-2, with 7 positions matching TRBD1. With V trimmed by 6 bases and J by 6 bases, 10 bases remained unmatched. The CDR3 contains 14 residues. Germline V CDR1 and CDR2: MDHEN, SYDVKM. The DNA for the CDR3 is TGTGCCAGCAGATTGCCTACAGGGGTAGATGGCTACACCTTC. Translation gives CASRLPTGVDGYTF.